This entry features one T cell receptor beta chain sequence. This CDR3 comprises 17 residues. The V end was cut by 0 bases, the J end by 0 bases, with 12 bases between. Germline V gives CDR1 SEHNR, CDR2 FQNEAQ (reference sequence). Unique molecular identifiers tagged the TCRbeta library. TCRdb ran MiXCR on the PCR reads and lists one entry per CDR3 protein. In the table there are some 280,000 distinct CDR3 sequences, 9.5% to 10% of which are singletons. These data belong to a study of T-cell reconstitution after alpha-beta-depleted transplantation in children. The origin of this receptor is a human donor who donated a stem cell graft to a child with SCID. Sequencing was performed on PBMCs from the stem cell graft donor, taken from the stem cell graft. The chain has TRBV7-9 and TRBJ2-1; unclear D gene. The CDR3, as DNA: TGTGCCAGCAGCTTAGCAGGGCAGTGGTTCTCCTACAATGAGCAGTTCTTC. This gives the protein CASSLAGQWFSYNEQFF.